This T cell receptor beta chain was profiled in a study of blood T cell repertoires in COVID-19. Across the whole study: The cDNA or gDNA used as material had been derived from T cells, B-cell-depleted T cells, or PBMCs.

Which cohort a participant joined came from the clinical history participants gave. Two negative PCRs, clearance, or symptom resolution characterized the recovered Cohort 3 donors. This CDR3 contains 16 residues. The ends lost 5 bases at V and 7 bases at J; junction bases unmatched: 11. Per germline, CDR1 LNHDA and CDR2 SQIVND (reference sequence). Profiling relied on immunoSEQ multiplex PCR, and the TCRdb table lists in-frame clones only, not all of them. The sample has roughly 230,000 clones; about 80% are singletons. This receptor was identified in a man aged 50 or older who had recovered from COVID-19. The sample was PBMCs or T cells enriched from blood (not recorded which). The chain has TRBV19 and TRBJ1-6; 7 nucleotides match TRBD1. CDR3 DNA sequence: TGTGCCAGTAGTCCCAAGACAGGGAATTTCAATTCACCCCTCCACTTT. Its protein is CASSPKTGNFNSPLHF.